The present T cell receptor beta chain was sequenced within a study of cytomegalovirus exposure and HLA in healthy donors. This clone is a singleton in its sample. Germline V CDR1 and CDR2: SGHVS, FQNEAQ. V dropped 4 bases and J dropped 5 bases, with 17 bases sitting between them. CDR3 length: 15 amino acids. Primers: 60 Vbeta forward and 13 Jbeta reverse. Sequencing was performed with immunoSEQ multiplex PCR; in TCRdb, only in-frame clones are kept and a portion is missing. The data contain around 150,000 clones, about 75% of them singletons. This TCR derives from a woman between 35 and 50 years old in good health and CMV-seronegative. This chain uses TRBV7-8 with TRBJ2-5; D perhaps matches TRBD2 (6 bases). The sample consisted of PBMCs. The CDR3 region is CASSSTTPRGETQYF. The CDR3 coding sequence is TGTGCCAGCAGCTCCACGACTCCCCGGGGGGAGACCCAGTACTTC.